This T cell receptor beta chain was captured by sequencing in a study of monozygotic twins with inflammatory bowel disease. Study-wide findings and caveats: Support was lacking for any single strong IBD-associated signal or clonotype. Whereas healthy co-twins had higher TCRbeta diversity (inverse Simpson), IBD patients had lower diversity. IBD patients shared fewer clonotypes with others than healthy twins, especially with disease activity.

Samples each yielded cDNA through eight separate reactions. With the 5' RACE reads reprocessed, TCRdb shows one record per CDR3 protein and no DNA. The repertoire table contains about 210,000 distinct CDR3 sequences. About this clonotype itself: Its antigen remains unknown.

The CDR3 length is 18 residues. Germline values: CDR1 SGHTA, CDR2 FQGNSA. The clonotype was recovered from a human donor with ulcerative colitis or Crohn's disease, or a healthy co-twin of an affected twin (not recorded which). The source material was blood. The chain recombines TRBV7-2 with TRBJ2-1; TCRdb calls TRBD2, which cannot be checked without DNA. The CDR3 spells CASSLPTVRGGSYNEQFF.